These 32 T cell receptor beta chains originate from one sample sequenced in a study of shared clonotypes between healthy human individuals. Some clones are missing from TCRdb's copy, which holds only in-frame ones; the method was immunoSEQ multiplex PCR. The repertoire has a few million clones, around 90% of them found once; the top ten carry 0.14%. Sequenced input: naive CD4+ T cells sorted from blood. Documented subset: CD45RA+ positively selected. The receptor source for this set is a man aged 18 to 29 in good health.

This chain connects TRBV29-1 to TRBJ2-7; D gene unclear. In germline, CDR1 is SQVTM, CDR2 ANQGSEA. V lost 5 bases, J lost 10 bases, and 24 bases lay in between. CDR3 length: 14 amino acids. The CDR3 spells CSVLGVNSARAQYF. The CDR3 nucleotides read TGCAGCGTTTTAGGCGTCAATTCTGCTCGTGCTCAGTACTTC.

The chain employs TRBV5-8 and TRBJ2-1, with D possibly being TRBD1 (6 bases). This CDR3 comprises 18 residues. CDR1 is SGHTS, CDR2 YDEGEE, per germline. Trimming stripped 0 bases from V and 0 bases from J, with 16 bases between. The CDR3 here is CASSLALLTGTSYNEQFF. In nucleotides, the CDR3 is TGTGCCAGCAGCTTGGCCCTCTTGACAGGTACCTCCTACAATGAGCAGTTCTTC.

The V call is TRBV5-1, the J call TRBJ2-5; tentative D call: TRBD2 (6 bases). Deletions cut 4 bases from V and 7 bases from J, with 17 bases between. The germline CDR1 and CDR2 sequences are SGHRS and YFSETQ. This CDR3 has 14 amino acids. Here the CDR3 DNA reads TGCGCCAGCAGCCCCGGGACTGAATTTGGGACCCAGTACTTC. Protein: CASSPGTEFGTQYF.

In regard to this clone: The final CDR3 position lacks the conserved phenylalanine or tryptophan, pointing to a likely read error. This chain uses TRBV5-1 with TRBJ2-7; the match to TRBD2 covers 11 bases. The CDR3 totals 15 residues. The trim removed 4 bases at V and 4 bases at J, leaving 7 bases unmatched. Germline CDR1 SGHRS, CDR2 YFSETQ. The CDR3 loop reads CASSVTSGIVYEQYS. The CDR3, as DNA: TGCGCCAGCAGCGTGACTAGCGGGATCGTTTACGAGCAGTACTCC.

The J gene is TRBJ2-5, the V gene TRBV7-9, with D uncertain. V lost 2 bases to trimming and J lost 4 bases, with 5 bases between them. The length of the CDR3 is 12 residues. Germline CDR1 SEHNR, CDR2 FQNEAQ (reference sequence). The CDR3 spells CASSLMLETQYF. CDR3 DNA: TGTGCCAGCAGCTTAATGTTAGAGACCCAGTACTTC.

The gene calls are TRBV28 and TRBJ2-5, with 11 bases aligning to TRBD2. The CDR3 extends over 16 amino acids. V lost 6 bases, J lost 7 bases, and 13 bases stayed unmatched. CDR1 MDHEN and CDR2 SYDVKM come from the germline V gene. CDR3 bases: TGTGCCAGCAGGCGGGGGACTAGCGGCTCCGGGGGGACCCAGTACTTC. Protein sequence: CASRRGTSGSGGTQYF.

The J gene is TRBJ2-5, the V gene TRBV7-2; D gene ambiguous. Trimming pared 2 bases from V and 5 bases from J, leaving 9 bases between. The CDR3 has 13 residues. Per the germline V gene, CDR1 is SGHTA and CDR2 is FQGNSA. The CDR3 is CASSLWPRETQYF. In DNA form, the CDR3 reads TGTGCCAGCAGCTTATGGCCTCGGGAGACCCAGTACTTC.

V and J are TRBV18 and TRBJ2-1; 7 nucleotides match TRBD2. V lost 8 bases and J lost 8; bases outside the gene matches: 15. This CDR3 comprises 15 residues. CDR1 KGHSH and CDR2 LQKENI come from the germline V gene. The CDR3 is CASATSGGSNHEQFF. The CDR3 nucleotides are TGTGCCAGCGCTACGTCGGGAGGATCTAACCATGAGCAGTTCTTC.

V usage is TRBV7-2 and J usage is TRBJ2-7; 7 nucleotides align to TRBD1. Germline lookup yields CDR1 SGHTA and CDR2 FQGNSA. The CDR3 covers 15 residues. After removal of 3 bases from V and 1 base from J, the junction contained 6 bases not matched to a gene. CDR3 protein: CASSFDGTDSYEQYF. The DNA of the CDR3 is TGTGCCAGCAGCTTTGACGGGACAGATTCCTACGAGCAGTACTTC.

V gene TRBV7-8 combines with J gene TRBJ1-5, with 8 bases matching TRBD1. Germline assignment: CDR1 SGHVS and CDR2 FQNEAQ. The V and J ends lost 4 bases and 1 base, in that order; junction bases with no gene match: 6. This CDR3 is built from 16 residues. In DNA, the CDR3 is TGTGCCAGCAGCTCAGGGGACAGGTCGAGCAATCAGCCCCAGCATTTT. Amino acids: CASSSGDRSSNQPQHF.

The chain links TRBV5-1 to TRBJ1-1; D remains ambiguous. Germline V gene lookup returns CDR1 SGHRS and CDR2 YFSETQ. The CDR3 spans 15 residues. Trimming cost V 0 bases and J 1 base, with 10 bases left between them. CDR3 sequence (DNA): TGCGCCAGCAGCTTGGGGCAGGTCCCGAACACTGAAGCTTTCTTT. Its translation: CASSLGQVPNTEAFF.

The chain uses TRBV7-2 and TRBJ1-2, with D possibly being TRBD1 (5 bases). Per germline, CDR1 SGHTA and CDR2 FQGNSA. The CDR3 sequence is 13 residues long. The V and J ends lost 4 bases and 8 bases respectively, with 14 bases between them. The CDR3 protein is CASSWVGRGGYTF. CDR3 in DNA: TGTGCCAGCAGCTGGGTGGGCCGGGGCGGCTACACCTTC.

CDR3 DNA sequence: TGTGCCAGCAGTGGGACTAGCGCTTGGATTACTGAGCAGTTCTTC. This sequence encodes CASSGTSAWITEQFF. This chain joins TRBV6-1 and TRBJ2-1, with 9 bases that match TRBD2. The CDR3 totals 15 residues. CDR1 and CDR2 (germline): MNHNS, SASEGT. With 4 bases clipped from V and 9 bases from J, the junction kept 10 bases outside the gene matches.

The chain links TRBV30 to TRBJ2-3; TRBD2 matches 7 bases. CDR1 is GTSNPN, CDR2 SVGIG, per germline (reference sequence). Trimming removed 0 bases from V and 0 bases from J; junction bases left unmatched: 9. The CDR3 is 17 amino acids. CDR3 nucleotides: TGTGCCTGGAGTGTAGGCGGCGCTAGCGGTAGCACAGATACGCAGTATTTT. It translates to CAWSVGGASGSTDTQYF.

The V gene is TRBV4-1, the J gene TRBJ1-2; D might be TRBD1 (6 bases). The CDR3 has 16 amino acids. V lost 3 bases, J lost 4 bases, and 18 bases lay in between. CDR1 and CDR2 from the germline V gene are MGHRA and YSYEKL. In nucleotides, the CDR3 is TGCGCCAGCAGCCATCAATTAAGGGGGGGAAGCTATGGCTACACCTTC. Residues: CASSHQLRGGSYGYTF.

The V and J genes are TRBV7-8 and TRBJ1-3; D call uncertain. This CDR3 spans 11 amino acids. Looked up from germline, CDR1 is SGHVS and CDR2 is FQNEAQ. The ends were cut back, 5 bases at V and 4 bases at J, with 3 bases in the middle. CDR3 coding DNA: TGTGCCAGCAGCCCCGGAAACACCATATATTTT. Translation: CASSPGNTIYF.

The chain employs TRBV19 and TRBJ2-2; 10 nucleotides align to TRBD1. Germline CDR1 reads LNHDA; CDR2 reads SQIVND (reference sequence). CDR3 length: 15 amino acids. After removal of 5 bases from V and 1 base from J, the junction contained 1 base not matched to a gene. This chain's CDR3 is CASSRTGGNTGELFF. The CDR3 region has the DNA TGTGCCAGTAGTCGGACAGGGGGGAACACCGGGGAGCTGTTTTTT.

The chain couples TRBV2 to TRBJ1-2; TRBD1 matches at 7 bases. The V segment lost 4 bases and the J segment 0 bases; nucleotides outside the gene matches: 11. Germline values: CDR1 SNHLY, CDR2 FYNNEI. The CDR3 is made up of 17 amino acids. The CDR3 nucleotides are TGTGCCAGCAGTGGAGAGGACAGGTTAGGGCCTAACTATGGCTACACCTTC. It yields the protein CASSGEDRLGPNYGYTF.

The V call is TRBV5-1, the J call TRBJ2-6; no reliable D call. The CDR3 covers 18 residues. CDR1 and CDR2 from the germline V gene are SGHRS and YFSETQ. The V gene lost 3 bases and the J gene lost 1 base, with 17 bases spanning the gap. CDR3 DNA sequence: TGCGCCAGCAGCTGGGGTTCGGCCGCAGGATCTGGGGCCAACGTCCTGACTTTC. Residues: CASSWGSAAGSGANVLTF.

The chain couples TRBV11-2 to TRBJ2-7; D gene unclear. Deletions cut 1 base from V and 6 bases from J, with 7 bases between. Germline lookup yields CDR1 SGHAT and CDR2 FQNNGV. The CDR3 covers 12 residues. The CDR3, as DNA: TGTGCCAGCAGCTTAGGAATCTCCGAGCAGTACTTC. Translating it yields CASSLGISEQYF.

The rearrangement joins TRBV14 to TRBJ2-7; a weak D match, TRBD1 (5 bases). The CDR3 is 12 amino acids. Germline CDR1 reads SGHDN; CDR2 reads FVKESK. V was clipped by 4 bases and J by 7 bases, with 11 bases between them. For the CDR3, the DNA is TGTGCCAGCAGCCCGACAGTACAGGAGCAGTACTTC. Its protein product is CASSPTVQEQYF.

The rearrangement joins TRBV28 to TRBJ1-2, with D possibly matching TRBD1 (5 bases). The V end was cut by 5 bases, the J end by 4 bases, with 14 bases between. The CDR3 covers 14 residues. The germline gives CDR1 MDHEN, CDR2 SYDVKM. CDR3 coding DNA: TGTGCCAGCAGTGGCATGGGGGGTAGCTATGGCTACACCTTC. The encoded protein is CASSGMGGSYGYTF.

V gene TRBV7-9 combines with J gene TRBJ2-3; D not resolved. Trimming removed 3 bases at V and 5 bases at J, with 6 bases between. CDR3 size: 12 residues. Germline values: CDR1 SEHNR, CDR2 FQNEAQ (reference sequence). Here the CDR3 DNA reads TGTGCCAGCAGCTTTTTCGAAGATACGCAGTATTTT. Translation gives CASSFFEDTQYF.

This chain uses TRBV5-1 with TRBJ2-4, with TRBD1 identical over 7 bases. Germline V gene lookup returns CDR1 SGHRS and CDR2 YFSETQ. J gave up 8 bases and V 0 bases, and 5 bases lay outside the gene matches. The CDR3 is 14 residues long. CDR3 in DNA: TGCGCCAGCAGCTTGGCAGGGACAGCGGACATTCAGTACTTC. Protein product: CASSLAGTADIQYF.

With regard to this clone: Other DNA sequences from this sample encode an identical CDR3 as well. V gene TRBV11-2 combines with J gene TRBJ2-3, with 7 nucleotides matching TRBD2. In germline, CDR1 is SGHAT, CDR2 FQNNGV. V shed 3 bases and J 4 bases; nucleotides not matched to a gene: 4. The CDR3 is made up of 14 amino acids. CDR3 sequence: CASSLGLNSDTQYF. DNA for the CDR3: TGTGCCAGCAGCTTGGGACTAAATTCAGATACGCAGTATTTT.

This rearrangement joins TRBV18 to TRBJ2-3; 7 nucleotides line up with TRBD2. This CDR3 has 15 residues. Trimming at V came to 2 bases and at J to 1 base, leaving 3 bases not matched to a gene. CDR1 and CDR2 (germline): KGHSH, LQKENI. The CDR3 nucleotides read TGTGCCAGCTCACCATCGGGAGGTGGCACAGATACGCAGTATTTT. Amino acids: CASSPSGGGTDTQYF.

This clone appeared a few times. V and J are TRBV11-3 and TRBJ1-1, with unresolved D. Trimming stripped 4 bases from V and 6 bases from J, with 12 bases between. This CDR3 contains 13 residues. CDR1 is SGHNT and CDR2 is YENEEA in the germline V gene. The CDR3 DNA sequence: TGTGCCAGCAGCTACCGACCAACCTCTGAAGCTTTCTTT. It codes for CASSYRPTSEAFF.

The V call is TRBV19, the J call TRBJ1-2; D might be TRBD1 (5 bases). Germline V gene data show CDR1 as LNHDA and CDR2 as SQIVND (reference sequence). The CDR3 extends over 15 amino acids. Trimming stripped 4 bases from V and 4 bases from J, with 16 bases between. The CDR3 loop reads CASSTLTGGIYGYTF. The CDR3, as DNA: TGTGCCAGTAGTACCCTGACGGGGGGGATCTATGGCTACACCTTC.

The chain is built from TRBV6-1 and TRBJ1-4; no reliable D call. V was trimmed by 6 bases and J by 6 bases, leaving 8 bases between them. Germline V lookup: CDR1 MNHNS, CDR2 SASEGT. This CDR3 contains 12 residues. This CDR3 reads CASRSLDEKLFF. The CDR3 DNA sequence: TGTGCCAGCAGGAGTCTCGATGAAAAACTGTTTTTT.

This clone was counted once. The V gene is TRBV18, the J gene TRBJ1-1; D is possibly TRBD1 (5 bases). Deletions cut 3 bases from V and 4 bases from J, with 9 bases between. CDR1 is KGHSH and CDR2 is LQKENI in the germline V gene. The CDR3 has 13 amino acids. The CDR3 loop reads CASSPDISTEAFF. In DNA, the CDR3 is TGTGCCAGCTCACCGGACATATCCACTGAAGCTTTCTTT.

CDR3 protein: CASSRQNIQGAASGANVLTF. CDR3 nucleotides: TGTGCCAGCAGCCGACAAAATATACAGGGGGCTGCCTCTGGGGCCAACGTCCTGACTTTC. This chain links TRBV28 with TRBJ2-6; TRBD1 aligns across 9 bases. Germline CDR1 and CDR2: MDHEN and SYDVKM. This CDR3 comprises 20 residues. After removal of 6 bases from V and 0 bases from J, the junction contained 15 bases not matched to a gene.

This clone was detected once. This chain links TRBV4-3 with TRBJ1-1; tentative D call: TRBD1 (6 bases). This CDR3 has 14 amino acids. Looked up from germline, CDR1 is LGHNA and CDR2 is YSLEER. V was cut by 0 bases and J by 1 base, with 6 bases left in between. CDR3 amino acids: CASSQEDRNTEAFF. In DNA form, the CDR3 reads TGCGCCAGCAGCCAAGAGGACAGGAACACTGAAGCTTTCTTT.